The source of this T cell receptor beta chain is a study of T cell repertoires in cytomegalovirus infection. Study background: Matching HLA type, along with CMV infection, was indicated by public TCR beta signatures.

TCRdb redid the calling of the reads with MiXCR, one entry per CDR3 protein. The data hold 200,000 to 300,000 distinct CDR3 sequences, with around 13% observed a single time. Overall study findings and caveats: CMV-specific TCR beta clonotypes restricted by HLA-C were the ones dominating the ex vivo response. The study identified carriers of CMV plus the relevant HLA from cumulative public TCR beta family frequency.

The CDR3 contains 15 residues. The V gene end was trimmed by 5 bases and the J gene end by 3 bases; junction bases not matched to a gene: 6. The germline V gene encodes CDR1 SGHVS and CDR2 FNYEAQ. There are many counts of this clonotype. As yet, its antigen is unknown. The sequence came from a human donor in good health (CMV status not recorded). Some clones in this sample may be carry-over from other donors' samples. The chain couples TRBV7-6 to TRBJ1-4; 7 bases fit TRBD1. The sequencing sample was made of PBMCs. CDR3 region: CASSPWTGPNEKLFF. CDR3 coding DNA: TGTGCCAGCAGCCCATGGACAGGCCCTAATGAAAAACTGTTTTTT.